The rows below give T cell receptor beta chains drawn from one sample of a study of blood T cell repertoires in COVID-19. Method: immunoSEQ multiplex PCR; TCRdb's copy keeps in-frame clones and lacks some. Among under 35,000 clones listed, roughly 83% were seen once. Sequencing used peripheral blood. These receptors were collected from a man aged 70-80 years with active COVID-19. The CDR3 runs from the conserved cysteine through the conserved F or W. D genes are given only for firm matches. Clone size is stated in some rows and not others, as once, few, many or a class when expanded.

V gene	clone size	D gene	J gene	CDR3 protein	CDR3 DNA
TRBV2	.	TRBD1	TRBJ2-4	CASSPGTGFQNIQYF	TGTGCCAGCAGTCCCGGGACAGGGTTTCAAAACATTCAGTACTTC
TRBV7-6	.	TRBD1	TRBJ1-4	CASSFGQEREKLFF	TGTGCCAGCAGCTTCGGACAGGAGCGGGAAAAACTGTTTTTT
TRBV19	.	TRBD2	TRBJ2-7	CASSPSGSSLEQYF	TGTGCCAGTAGCCCTAGCGGGAGTTCTCTCGAGCAGTACTTC
TRBV7-3	.	TRBD1	TRBJ2-2	CASSLRTGSNAGELFF	TGTGCCAGCAGCCTAAGGACAGGGTCGAACGCCGGGGAGCTGTTTTTT
TRBV2	few	TRBD2	TRBJ2-1	CASRTSGRDEQFF	TGTGCCAGCCGGACTAGCGGGAGGGATGAGCAGTTCTTC
TRBV11-2	.	TRBD2	TRBJ2-3	CASSLPWASGSFQDTQYF	TGTGCCAGCAGCTTGCCTTGGGCTAGCGGGAGTTTTCAAGATACGCAGTATTTT
TRBV5-1	.	.	TRBJ2-1	CASSLVGGPEQFF	TGCGCCAGCAGCTTGGTTGGCGGCCCCGAGCAGTTCTTC
TRBV2	few	TRBD1	TRBJ2-7	CASKDRAIYEQYF	TGTGCCAGCAAGGACAGGGCCATATACGAGCAGTACTTC
TRBV7-9	few	TRBD2	TRBJ2-7	CASSQRGDEQYF	TGTGCCAGCAGCCAGCGGGGGGACGAGCAGTACTTC
TRBV7-2	.	.	TRBJ1-2	CASSSDTYYGYTF	TGTGCCAGCAGCTCGGACACTTACTATGGCTACACCTTC
TRBV24-1	.	.	TRBJ2-3	CATSATSTDTQYF	TGTGCCACCAGTGCGACTAGCACAGATACGCAGTATTTT